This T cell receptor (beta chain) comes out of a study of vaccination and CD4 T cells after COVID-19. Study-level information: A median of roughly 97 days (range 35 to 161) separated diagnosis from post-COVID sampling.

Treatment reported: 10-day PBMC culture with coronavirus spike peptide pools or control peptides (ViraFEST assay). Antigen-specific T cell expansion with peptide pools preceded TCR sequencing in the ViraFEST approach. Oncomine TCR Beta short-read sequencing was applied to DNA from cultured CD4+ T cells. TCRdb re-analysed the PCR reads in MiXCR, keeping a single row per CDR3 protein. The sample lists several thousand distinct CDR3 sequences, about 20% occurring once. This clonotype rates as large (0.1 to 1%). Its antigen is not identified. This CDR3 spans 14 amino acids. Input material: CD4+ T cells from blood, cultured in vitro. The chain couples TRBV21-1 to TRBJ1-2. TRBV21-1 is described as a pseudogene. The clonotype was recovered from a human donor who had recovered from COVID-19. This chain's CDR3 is CASSKDQGLYGYTF. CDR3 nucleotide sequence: TGTGCCAGCAGCAAAGATCAAGGCCTTTATGGCTACACCTTC.